What follows describes a single T cell receptor (beta chain). Its target is not known. The CDR3 is 13 amino acids. V was trimmed by 8 bases and J by 4 bases, leaving 13 bases between them. CDR1 is SEHNR and CDR2 is FQNEAQ in the germline V gene (reference sequence). This specimen belongs to a study of CD8 T cells in ankylosing spondylitis. General study points: Those disease-linked clones were CD8+; they were also relatively rare in peripheral blood. Reported data indicate significant enrichment of disease-linked clones within matched ankylosing spondylitis synovial fluid.

The authors made TCR beta libraries by quantitative 5'-RACE with molecular barcodes. TCRdb reanalysed the 5' RACE reads using MiXCR and keeps one entry per CDR3 protein. The sample lists 250,000 to 350,000 distinct CDR3 sequences, around 18% occurring once. Source material: blood, either unsorted or a sorted T cell fraction (not recorded which). V usage is TRBV7-9 and J usage is TRBJ2-3; possibly TRBD2 for D (6 bases). This clonotype was obtained from a male donor with ankylosing spondylitis or in good health (not recorded which). In DNA form, the CDR3 reads TGTGCCAGCCCGGGGGAGGATCCAGATACGCAGTATTTT. Amino acids: CASPGEDPDTQYF.